This TCR beta chain was documented in a study of CD8 T cells in Susac syndrome. Random hexamers served to reverse transcribe about 0.5 to 1 ug RNA. Amplification of TCR beta CDR3 used immunoSEQ multiplex PCR across 54 Vbeta and 13 Jbeta. TCRdb re-called the immunoSEQ multiplex PCR reads through MiXCR, storing one row per CDR3 protein. Among under 200,000 distinct CDR3 sequences listed, around 96% were seen once. Sequenced sample: CD4+ T cells from PBMCs. This receptor was taken from a human donor with Susac syndrome.

In nucleotides, the CDR3 is TGTGCCAGCAGTGCCACAGGGATCAATTCACCCCTCCACTTT. Translating it yields CASSATGINSPLHF. This rearrangement joins TRBV25-1 to TRBJ1-6; perhaps TRBD1 as D (6 bases). Germline CDR1 is MGHDK and CDR2 is SYGVNS. The CDR3 is 14 amino acids. Trimming removed 4 bases from V and 7 bases from J, with 11 bases in between.